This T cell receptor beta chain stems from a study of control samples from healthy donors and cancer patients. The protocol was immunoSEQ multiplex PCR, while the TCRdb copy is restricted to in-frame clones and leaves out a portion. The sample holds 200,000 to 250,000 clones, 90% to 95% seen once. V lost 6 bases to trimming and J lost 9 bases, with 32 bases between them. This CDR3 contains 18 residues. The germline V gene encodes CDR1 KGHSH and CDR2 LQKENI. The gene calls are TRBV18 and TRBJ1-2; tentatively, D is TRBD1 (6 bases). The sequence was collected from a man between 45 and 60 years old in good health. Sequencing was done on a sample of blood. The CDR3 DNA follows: TGTGCCAGCTCCTCTATACGCGATACGGGGGGCCCCTACGAAAGCTACACCTTC. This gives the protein CASSSIRDTGGPYESYTF.